Below, 27 T cell receptor beta chains from the same sample are listed, as sequenced in a study of blood T cell repertoires in COVID-19. The table came from immunoSEQ multiplex PCR; TCRdb's copy has only in-frame clones and leaves some out. The table lists more than 100,000 clones, around 88% of them singletons. Sequences were obtained from peripheral blood. The receptors were gathered from a woman aged 45 to 65 with active or convalescent COVID-19.

This chain joins TRBV5-1 and TRBJ2-3; TRBD2 aligns across 7 bases. Germline CDR1 SGHRS, CDR2 YFSETQ. The CDR3 contains 16 residues. V lost 3 bases, J lost 4 bases, and 11 bases stayed unmatched. CDR3 DNA sequence: TGCGCCAGCAGCTGGGAAGGAGGGAGGGCCCCAGATACGCAGTATTTT. This codes for CASSWEGGRAPDTQYF.

This clone has just one count. The V gene is TRBV11-2, the J gene TRBJ2-2; no clear D. This CDR3 has 16 residues. Germline assignment: CDR1 SGHAT and CDR2 FQNNGV. Trimming shortened V by 1 base and J by 0 bases, and 9 bases separated the two germline ends. CDR3 nucleotides: TGTGCCAGCAGCTTAGTGGTGACTGCGAACACCGGGGAGCTGTTTTTT. It translates to CASSLVVTANTGELFF.

This chain links TRBV5-6 with TRBJ1-3, with D perhaps TRBD1 (5 bases). Germline V gene sequence: CDR1 SGHDT, CDR2 YYEEEE. V dropped 7 bases and J dropped 6 bases, with 14 bases sitting between them. CDR3 length: 13 amino acids. CDR3 DNA sequence: TGTGCCAGCGGTCAGGGTTTGGAAAACACCATATATTTT. It translates to CASGQGLENTIYF.

This rearrangement joins TRBV9 to TRBJ2-5, with a possible D match to TRBD2 (6 bases). The CDR3 is 15 residues long. In germline, CDR1 is SGDLS, CDR2 YYNGEE. The germline V and J ends were trimmed by 4 bases and 5 bases, with 18 bases remaining between them. This CDR3 reads CASSSSSDPGETQYF. The CDR3 region has the DNA TGTGCCAGCAGCTCCTCTAGCGACCCGGGGGAGACCCAGTACTTC.

The sample holds one count of this clone. CDR3 bases: TGTGCCAGCAGCCCGCGGACAGGGGTGCCCTCTGGGGCCAACGTCCTGACTTTC. Translation gives CASSPRTGVPSGANVLTF. The V gene is TRBV9, the J gene TRBJ2-6; 9 nucleotides align to TRBD1. The CDR3 contains 18 residues. The ends lost 4 bases at V and 0 bases at J; junction bases unmatched: 8. Per the germline V gene, CDR1 is SGDLS and CDR2 is YYNGEE. Using reference TRBV9 and TRBJ2-6 for the parts outside the CDR3, the full variable domain is DSGVTQTPKHLITATGQRVTLRCSPRSGDLSVYWYQQSLDQGLQFLIQYYNGEERAKGNILERFSAQQFPDLHSELNLSSLELGDSALYFCASSPRTGVPSGANVLTFGAGSRLTVL.

V is TRBV6-5 and J is TRBJ2-7; D might be TRBD1 (6 bases). Trimming removed 4 bases at V and 6 bases at J, with 13 bases between. The CDR3 consists of 13 residues. Germline V gives CDR1 MNHEY, CDR2 SVGAGI. CDR3 in DNA: TGTGCCAGCAGTTTGGTCAGGGGTTTCGAGCAGTACTTC. This encodes CASSLVRGFEQYF.

CDR3 loop: CAITPRENTGELFF. The CDR3 nucleotides are TGTGCCATCACGCCCAGGGAGAACACCGGGGAGCTGTTTTTT. The genes are TRBV10-3 and TRBJ2-2; a possible D gene is TRBD1 (5 bases). The CDR3 runs to 14 residues. V dropped 7 bases and J dropped 1 base, with 10 bases sitting between them. Germline V gene sequence: CDR1 ENHRY, CDR2 SYGVKD.

V and J are TRBV28 and TRBJ2-2, with D possibly being TRBD2 (6 bases). CDR3 length equals 14 residues. V shed 6 bases and J shed 6 bases, with 14 bases lying between them. The V gene's germline CDR1 is MDHEN and CDR2 SYDVKM. CDR3 region: CASSPPSVAGELFF. The CDR3 nucleotides are TGTGCCAGCAGCCCTCCTAGCGTGGCCGGGGAGCTGTTTTTT. The full variable domain, completed using reference TRBV28 and TRBJ2-2, is DVKVTQSSRYLVKRTGEKVFLECVQDMDHENMFWYRQDPGLGLRLIYFSYDVKMKEKGDIPEGYSVSREKKERFSLILESASTNQTSMYLCASSPPSVAGELFFGEGSRLTVL.

The chain couples TRBV11-1 to TRBJ1-1; no clear D. V lost 2 bases to trimming and J lost 0 bases, with 4 bases between them. In germline, CDR1 is SGHAT, CDR2 FQDESV (reference sequence). This CDR3 is built from 13 residues. CDR3 in amino acids: CASSLRLNTEAFF. The CDR3, as DNA: TGTGCCAGCAGCTTACGGTTGAACACTGAAGCTTTCTTT.

The chain employs TRBV6-5 and TRBJ1-6; TRBD1 might be the D (5 bases). The CDR3 is made up of 15 amino acids. Germline V gene sequence: CDR1 MNHEY, CDR2 SVGAGI. Trimming removed 6 bases at V and 9 bases at J, with 18 bases between. CDR3 sequence reads: CASRSIAGPRSPLHF. The CDR3 nucleotides read TGTGCCAGCAGATCTATAGCAGGGCCTCGTTCACCCCTCCACTTT.

The chain employs TRBV20-1 and TRBJ2-3, with 12 positions matching TRBD2. V gave up 3 bases and J gave up 4 bases; unmatched junction bases: 17. CDR3 size: 19 residues. Germline-derived CDR1 and CDR2 are DFQATT and SNEGSKA (reference sequence). This CDR3 reads CSASGGLAGYGVLSDTQYF. CDR3 coding DNA: TGCAGTGCTAGTGGGGGACTAGCGGGTTATGGAGTCTTGTCAGATACGCAGTATTTT.

This clone was seen more than once but under ten times. The rearrangement links TRBV4-1 to TRBJ2-5; 7 bases are shared with TRBD1. This CDR3 is built from 14 residues. Trimming cost V 1 base and J 4 bases; bases outside gene matches: 3. Germline values: CDR1 MGHRA, CDR2 YSYEKL. In DNA, the CDR3 is TGCGCCAGCAGCCAAGCAAACAGGGGAGAGACCCAGTACTTC. Its translation is CASSQANRGETQYF.

There are a few counts of this clone. The chain has TRBV13 and TRBJ1-2, with D hard to call. CDR3 length: 15 residues. Germline V gene lookup returns CDR1 PRHDT and CDR2 FYEKMQ (reference sequence). Between the trimmed V and J ends, which lost 3 bases and 0 bases, there was a span of 11 bases. CDR3 sequence: CASSFGEGTNYGYTF. As DNA, the CDR3 is TGTGCCAGCAGCTTCGGTGAGGGAACTAACTATGGCTACACCTTC.

This clone appeared a single time. The chain recombines TRBV29-1 with TRBJ1-2; tentatively, D is TRBD1 (5 bases). Between the trimmed V and J ends, which lost 3 bases and 9 bases, there was a span of 17 bases. The germline CDR1 and CDR2 sequences are SQVTM and ANQGSEA. The CDR3 extends over 13 amino acids. For the CDR3, the DNA is TGCAGCGTTGAGGGGCGGACGCTTCAGAGCTACACCTTC. It codes for CSVEGRTLQSYTF.

The chain is built from TRBV27 and TRBJ2-1, with TRBD2 matching over 7 bases. CDR1 is MNHEY, CDR2 SMNVEV, per germline (reference sequence). CDR3 size: 16 residues. The trim removed 5 bases at V and 5 bases at J, leaving 12 bases unmatched. The CDR3 nucleotides read TGTGCCAGCAGTCCAATGGGACTATACGCGAACAATGAGCAGTTCTTC. This sequence encodes CASSPMGLYANNEQFF.

The chain couples TRBV15 to TRBJ2-4, with no clear D. This CDR3 is 12 amino acids long. From germline, CDR1 is LNHNV and CDR2 YYDKDF (reference sequence). Deletions cut 0 bases from V and 7 bases from J, with 4 bases between. In nucleotides, the CDR3 is TGTGCCACCAGCAGAGATCCTAACATTCAGTACTTC. Translation gives CATSRDPNIQYF. Full variable domain (outside the CDR3, taken from reference TRBV15 and TRBJ2-4): DAMVIQNPRYQVTQFGKPVTLSCSQTLNHNVMYWYQQKSSQAPKLLFHYYDKDFNNEADTPDNFQSRRPNTSFCFLDIRSPGLGDTAMYLCATSRDPNIQYFGAGTRLSVL.

The table lists this clone with a few counts. This chain connects TRBV9 to TRBJ2-7, with TRBD2 matching 7 bases. V lost 0 bases, J lost 6 bases, and 9 bases stayed unmatched. Germline V gene data show CDR1 as SGDLS and CDR2 as YYNGEE. The CDR3 is 15 residues long. In nucleotides, the CDR3 is TGTGCCAGCAGCGTAGAGGCGGGAGTTCTTCGCGAGCAGTACTTC. Protein: CASSVEAGVLREQYF.

The genes are TRBV27 and TRBJ2-1, with D perhaps TRBD1 (6 bases). This CDR3 spans 13 amino acids. Germline lookup yields CDR1 MNHEY and CDR2 SMNVEV (reference sequence). Trimming shortened V by 6 bases and J by 8 bases, and 14 bases separated the two germline ends. The CDR3 is CASRYLGGDEQFF. In DNA, the CDR3 is TGTGCCAGCAGATACCTAGGGGGTGATGAGCAGTTCTTC.

The chain has TRBV5-1 and TRBJ2-2, with TRBD1 as a possible D gene (6 bases). The germline V and J ends were trimmed by 3 bases and 6 bases, with 9 bases remaining between them. This CDR3 is 13 amino acids long. The germline V gene encodes CDR1 SGHRS and CDR2 YFSETQ. CDR3 sequence reads: CASSYDRPGELFF. In DNA, the CDR3 is TGCGCCAGCAGCTACGACAGGCCCGGGGAGCTGTTTTTT.

The chain recombines TRBV5-1 with TRBJ2-1, with a possible D match to TRBD2 (6 bases). The V gene lost 1 base and the J gene lost 4 bases, with 18 bases spanning the gap. This CDR3 comprises 17 residues. Germline CDR1 and CDR2: SGHRS and YFSETQ. The CDR3: CASSLFSAGTPYNEQFF. The CDR3 DNA sequence: TGCGCCAGCAGCTTGTTTAGCGCGGGAACCCCATACAATGAGCAGTTCTTC.

J is TRBJ2-5 and V is TRBV9, with D perhaps TRBD2 (5 bases). The germline V gene encodes CDR1 SGDLS and CDR2 YYNGEE. The V end lost 0 bases, the J end lost 4 bases, and 13 bases lay between the germline ends. CDR3 length: 15 amino acids. The CDR3 region is CASSVAGSAGETQYF. CDR3 coding DNA: TGTGCCAGCAGCGTAGCAGGTAGTGCGGGAGAGACCCAGTACTTC.

The rearrangement joins TRBV5-4 to TRBJ2-1; D uncertain. This CDR3 has 15 amino acids. Trimming removed 2 bases from V and 8 bases from J, with 17 bases in between. Germline V gives CDR1 SGHNT, CDR2 YYREEE (reference sequence). CDR3 amino acids: CASSFFSLGHDEQFF. As DNA, the CDR3 is TGTGCCAGCAGCTTTTTTAGCTTAGGTCATGATGAGCAGTTCTTC.

The rearrangement uses TRBV5-1 and TRBJ2-5; D unclear. The CDR3 sequence is 15 residues long. The germline V and J ends were trimmed by 5 bases and 5 bases, with 19 bases remaining between them. Per the germline V gene, CDR1 is SGHRS and CDR2 is YFSETQ. This chain's CDR3 is CASRSRTVPRETQYF. In DNA form, the CDR3 reads TGCGCCAGCAGATCCCGCACGGTCCCCCGGGAGACCCAGTACTTC.

The chain combines TRBV9 with TRBJ1-2, with TRBD1 matching 10 bases. The V gene end was trimmed by 4 bases and the J gene end by 8 bases; junction bases not matched to a gene: 5. Per germline, CDR1 SGDLS and CDR2 YYNGEE. This CDR3 spans 13 amino acids. CDR3 in amino acids: CASSPGQGGGYTF. In DNA, the CDR3 is TGTGCCAGCAGCCCCGGACAGGGGGGAGGCTACACCTTC. The full variable domain, completed using reference TRBV9 and TRBJ1-2, is DSGVTQTPKHLITATGQRVTLRCSPRSGDLSVYWYQQSLDQGLQFLIQYYNGEERAKGNILERFSAQQFPDLHSELNLSSLELGDSALYFCASSPGQGGGYTFGSGTRLTVV.

V is TRBV12-3 or TRBV12-4 and J is TRBJ2-2, with a weak D call TRBD1 (5 bases). This CDR3 has 13 residues. The ends were cut back, 6 bases at V and 6 bases at J, with 11 bases in the middle. The CDR3: CASRFRVPGELFF. CDR3 coding DNA: TGTGCCAGCAGGTTCAGGGTACCCGGGGAGCTGTTTTTT.

The chain couples TRBV30 to TRBJ2-5; 7 nucleotides align to TRBD1. The length of the CDR3 is 14 residues. CDR1 is GTSNPN, CDR2 SVGIG, per germline (reference sequence). V shed 2 bases and J 2 bases; nucleotides not matched to a gene: 5. CDR3 in amino acids: CAWSRTGVQETQYF. CDR3 coding DNA: TGTGCCTGGAGTCGCACAGGGGTTCAAGAGACCCAGTACTTC.

The chain has TRBV10-2 and TRBJ2-7; 15 positions agree with TRBD2. CDR1 is WSHSY and CDR2 is SAAADI in the germline V gene. The CDR3 sequence is 15 residues long. V lost 9 bases and J lost 4; bases outside the gene matches: 7. CDR3 amino acids: CASNGLAGGIYEQYF. The CDR3 coding sequence is TGCGCCAGTAACGGACTAGCGGGAGGGATTTACGAGCAGTACTTC.